Shown below are 13 T cell receptor beta chains from a single sample sequenced in a study of Ad26.COV2.S vaccination and SARS-CoV-2 variants. The repertoire was sequenced with immunoSEQ multiplex PCR; TCRdb's copy has only in-frame clones and lacks some. The table has roughly 380,000 clones, roughly 91% seen once. This sample's treatment: about 20 received Ad26.COV2.S at low or high dose, single or two shots; 5 received placebo; per-sample allocation not given. The study sampled participants on day 63 after the first vaccine or placebo injection. Here the sequenced sample was peripheral blood, taken in a trial of Ad26.COV2.S vaccine versus placebo. These receptors originate from a person aged 18-60 years who received the Ad26.COV2.S COVID-19 vaccine or a placebo.

The J gene is TRBJ2-5, the V gene TRBV6-5; 8 positions match TRBD1. V shed 8 bases and J 5 bases; nucleotides not matched to a gene: 4. This CDR3 has 12 residues. Germline-derived CDR1 and CDR2 are MNHEY and SVGAGI. CDR3 loop: CASQGAGETQYF. CDR3 sequence (DNA): TGTGCCAGCCAGGGGGCAGGGGAGACCCAGTACTTC.

This rearrangement joins TRBV29-1 to TRBJ2-1; TRBD2 agrees at 8 bases. The CDR3 runs to 15 residues. V was clipped by 6 bases and J by 6 bases; unmatched bases: 13. Germline lookup yields CDR1 SQVTM and CDR2 ANQGSEA. The CDR3 region has the DNA TGCAGCGTGGAATCGACAGCGGGGGCTGTCAATGAGCAGTTCTTC. This sequence encodes CSVESTAGAVNEQFF.

This clone was recorded a few times. This may come from a read error, since a much larger clone is one base off. The sample contains more than one DNA sequence encoding this CDR3. The CDR3 coding sequence is TGTGCCAGCAGCCAGGGGCAGGATAATGAAAAACTGTTTTTT. Encoded protein: CASSQGQDNEKLFF. The chain uses TRBV7-9 and TRBJ1-4; D may be TRBD1 (6 bases). Trimming cost V 5 bases and J 4 bases, with 11 bases left between them. This CDR3 has 14 amino acids. Germline CDR1 reads SEHNR; CDR2 reads FQNEAQ (reference sequence).

The chain carries TRBV12-3 or TRBV12-4 and TRBJ1-1; D perhaps matches TRBD1 (5 bases). The CDR3 runs 10 residues. V lost 6 bases to trimming and J lost 11 bases, with 10 bases between them. As DNA, the CDR3 is TGTGCCAGCAGAGGGACTAGGGCTTTCTTT. Encoded protein: CASRGTRAFF.

The chain carries TRBV11-1 and TRBJ2-1, with D unresolved. The length of the CDR3 is 13 residues. Germline assignment: CDR1 SGHAT and CDR2 FQDESV (reference sequence). V was pared by 7 bases and J by 3 bases, with 10 bases between. CDR3: CASTLPSYNEQFF. CDR3 bases: TGTGCCAGCACCCTCCCTAGCTACAATGAGCAGTTCTTC.

This chain connects TRBV6-6 to TRBJ2-2; D is undetermined. The ends were cut back, 2 bases at V and 8 bases at J, with 3 bases in the middle. There are 11 residues in the CDR3. Germline-derived CDR1 and CDR2 are MNHNY and SVGAGI (reference sequence). The chain's CDR3 is CASSYGGELFF. The CDR3 DNA reads TGTGCCAGCAGTTACGGTGGGGAGCTGTTTTTT.

This clone was observed a single time. The V and J genes are TRBV12-5 and TRBJ2-7; D gene uncertain. The germline V and J ends were trimmed by 5 bases and 3 bases, with 11 bases remaining between them. CDR1 and CDR2 from the germline V gene are LGHNT and FRNRAP. The CDR3 length is 13 residues. CDR3 protein: CASGVQDFYEQYF. CDR3 sequence (DNA): TGTGCTAGTGGTGTCCAGGATTTCTACGAGCAGTACTTC.

Concerning this clone: An end of the junction differs from the germline gene, which may be a read error. The chain employs TRBV6-2 or TRBV6-3 and TRBJ2-1; D gene ambiguous. The CDR3 sequence is 13 residues long. In germline, CDR1 is MNHEY, CDR2 SVGEGT. DNA of the CDR3: TGTGCCAGCAGCTACTCGGGCTCCAATGAGCAGTTCTTC. Protein sequence: CASSYSGSNEQFF.

The V call is TRBV30, the J call TRBJ2-1, with D perhaps given as TRBD1 or TRBD2 (7 bases each). The V and J ends lost 2 bases and 3 bases respectively, with 17 bases between them. Per the germline V gene, CDR1 is GTSNPN and CDR2 is SVGIG (reference sequence). This CDR3 comprises 16 residues. CDR3 sequence (DNA): TGTGCCTGGAGTCCGGGGGCAGGGGGGGTCTACAATGAGCAGTTCTTC. It codes for CAWSPGAGGVYNEQFF.

This chain links TRBV27 with TRBJ2-1; TRBD1 matches 8 bases. CDR1 and CDR2 (germline): MNHEY, SMNVEV (reference sequence). The CDR3 extends over 15 amino acids. Trimming cost V 6 bases and J 8 bases; bases outside gene matches: 12. CDR3 coding DNA: TGTGCCAGCAGCCCCCTCGTGACAGGGGTACATGAGCAGTTCTTC. Translation gives CASSPLVTGVHEQFF.

The J gene is TRBJ2-1, the V gene TRBV7-2, with 8 bases lining up with TRBD1. J was trimmed by 14 bases and V by 5 bases; bases with no gene match: 11. Germline V gene lookup returns CDR1 SGHTA and CDR2 FQGNSA. This CDR3 is built from 13 residues. The CDR3 sequence is CASSKTGDPLEFF. The CDR3 DNA follows: TGTGCCAGCAGCAAGACAGGGGATCCCTTAGAGTTCTTC.

J is TRBJ1-6 and V is TRBV7-2; 7 bases map to TRBD1. Germline trimming cut 0 bases from V and 5 bases from J; bases unmatched to any gene: 4. The CDR3 length is 16 residues. Germline-derived CDR1 and CDR2 are SGHTA and FQGNSA. The CDR3 nucleotides read TGTGCCAGCAGCTTAGCCGGGACAGCGAATAATTCACCCCTCCACTTT. Residues: CASSLAGTANNSPLHF.

V is TRBV7-2 and J is TRBJ1-1; D remains unclear. There are 12 residues in the CDR3. Trimming shortened V by 3 bases and J by 0 bases, and 2 bases separated the two germline ends. Looked up from germline, CDR1 is SGHTA and CDR2 is FQGNSA. CDR3 coding DNA: TGTGCCAGCAGCTTCGTGAACACTGAAGCTTTCTTT. It translates to CASSFVNTEAFF.